These T cell receptor beta chains were read from a single sample in a study of T cell repertoires in cytomegalovirus infection. One entry per CDR3 protein results from TCRdb running MiXCR on the reads. The sample contains approximately 550,000 distinct CDR3 sequences, approximately 17% of which appear only once. The sample consisted of CD8+ T cells from PBMCs. These receptors originate from a human donor in good health (CMV status not recorded). Some clones in this sample may be carry-over from other donors' samples. CDR3s include the opening cysteine and the closing phenylalanine or tryptophan. Each record gives: clone size, D gene, V gene, J gene, CDR3 protein, CDR3 DNA. D genes are given only for firm matches. Clone size, where shown, is once, few, many, or a class for clones that have expanded.

-	-	TRBV4-1	TRBJ2-1	CASSLYPSGGQGNEQFF	TGCGCCAGCAGCCTTTATCCTAGCGGGGGACAGGGCAATGAGCAGTTCTTC
-	-	TRBV2	TRBJ2-3	CASSDTGGASTDTQYF	TGTGCCAGCAGTGACACTGGCGGAGCTAGCACAGATACGCAGTATTTT
-	-	TRBV3-1	TRBJ2-1	CASSLFVLARDEQFF	TGTGCCAGCAGCCTTTTCGTCCTAGCACGAGATGAGCAGTTCTTC
many	-	TRBV7-8	TRBJ2-1	CASSPYSGSYNEQFF	TGTGCCAGCAGCCCCTATAGCGGCTCCTACAATGAGCAGTTCTTC
-	TRBD2	TRBV6-5	TRBJ2-1	CASRIGTNFYNEQFF	TGTGCCAGCAGAATCGGGACTAACTTCTACAATGAGCAGTTCTTC
once	TRBD2	TRBV19	TRBJ2-1	CASSSGTSGPTPGGEQFF	TGTGCCAGTAGCTCCGGGACTAGCGGTCCGACGCCAGGCGGTGAGCAGTTCTTC
-	TRBD2	TRBV5-1	TRBJ2-1	CASSTERGPYREQFF	TGCGCCAGCAGTACGGAGCGGGGGCCTTACCGTGAGCAGTTCTTC
few	TRBD1	TRBV7-9	TRBJ1-5	CASRAPGGSQPQHF	TGTGCCAGCAGGGCCCCAGGGGGCAGTCAGCCCCAGCATTTT
many	TRBD2	TRBV6-1	TRBJ2-2	CASSAGGGGNTGELFF	TGTGCCAGCAGTGCCGGGGGGGGTGGGAACACCGGGGAGCTGTTTTTT
many	TRBD1	TRBV7-2	TRBJ1-4	CASSFGIQGAWDEKLFF	TGTGCCAGCAGCTTTGGGATCCAGGGGGCTTGGGATGAAAAACTGTTTTTT
-	-	TRBV4-1	TRBJ1-2	CASSQDYMDSRGYTF	TGCGCCAGCAGCCAAGATTATATGGATTCTCGAGGCTACACCTTC
-	TRBD2	TRBV7-2	TRBJ2-1	CASSGGGEGSYNEQFF	TGTGCCAGCAGCGGGGGGGGGGAGGGATCCTACAATGAGCAGTTCTTC
many	TRBD1	TRBV7-9	TRBJ1-2	CASSPDREADTF	TGTGCCAGCAGCCCAGACAGGGAGGCTGACACCTTC
few	-	TRBV27	TRBJ2-3	CASSYLSSDFSTDTQYF	TGTGCCAGCAGTTACCTTTCTAGCGACTTTAGCACAGATACGCAGTATTTT
many	-	TRBV12-3/TRBV12-4	TRBJ1-6	CASSAGVGSPLHF	TGTGCCAGCAGCGCGGGGGTCGGATCACCCCTCCACTTT
-	TRBD2	TRBV12-3/TRBV12-4	TRBJ2-5	CASSLFSGGDQETQYF	TGTGCCAGCAGTTTATTTAGCGGGGGGGACCAAGAGACCCAGTACTTC
many	-	TRBV7-2	TRBJ1-1	CASSSISGAFF	TGTGCCAGCAGCTCAATCTCGGGGGCTTTCTTT
few	-	TRBV19	TRBJ2-2	CASSPRRQNTGELFF	TGTGCCAGTAGTCCCCGACGGCAGAACACCGGGGAGCTGTTTTTT
few	-	TRBV24-1	TRBJ2-7	CATSDGDGYEQYF	TGTGCCACCAGTGATGGGGACGGATACGAGCAGTACTTC
-	-	TRBV14	TRBJ2-1	CASSQVGDFNNEQFF	TGTGCCAGCAGCCAAGTAGGGGACTTTAACAATGAGCAGTTCTTC
few	-	TRBV15	TRBJ2-3	CATSRILVPLASWGDTQYF	TGTGCCACCAGCAGGATCCTAGTCCCTCTAGCATCCTGGGGAGATACGCAGTATTTT
many	-	TRBV7-2	TRBJ1-5	CASSRGGDSNQPQHF	TGTGCCAGCAGCCGGGGGGGGGATAGCAATCAGCCCCAGCATTTT
-	TRBD1	TRBV20-1	TRBJ2-2	CAYRGVTGELFF	TGCGCGTACAGGGGAGTCACCGGGGAGCTGTTTTTT
few	TRBD2	TRBV4-1	TRBJ2-5	CASSQLRGETQYF	TGTGCCAGCAGCCAACTGCGGGGGGAGACCCAGTACTTC
many	TRBD1	TRBV7-9	TRBJ1-1	CASSLTGSAFF	TGTGCCAGCAGCTTGACAGGGAGCGCTTTCTTT
few	-	TRBV20-1	TRBJ2-1	CSARGSGERYNEQFF	TGCAGTGCTAGGGGTTCAGGGGAACGCTACAATGAGCAGTTCTTC
many	-	TRBV7-2	TRBJ2-7	CASSPLDNPGYEQYF	TGTGCCAGCAGCCCGTTGGACAACCCGGGGTACGAGCAGTACTTC
once	TRBD2	TRBV7-4	TRBJ2-1	CASSSRTSGGVNEQFF	TGTGCCAGCAGCTCTCGAACTAGCGGGGGGGTCAATGAGCAGTTCTTC
many	-	TRBV14	TRBJ1-4	CATNRHVREKLFF	TGTGCCACCAATCGGCATGTGAGAGAAAAACTGTTTTTT
many	-	TRBV11-2	TRBJ2-7	CASSLSYPGAYEQYF	TGTGCCAGCAGCTTATCGTATCCGGGAGCCTACGAGCAGTACTTC
many	TRBD1	TRBV6-1	TRBJ2-3	CASRTGTGDTDTQYF	TGTGCCAGCAGAACCGGGACAGGGGACACAGATACGCAGTATTTT
-	-	TRBV5-5	TRBJ2-7	CASSFPGHQSSYEQYF	TGTGCCAGCAGCTTTCCGGGACACCAGAGCTCCTACGAGCAGTACTTC
-	-	TRBV5-1	TRBJ2-7	CASSLKRTSSSYEQYF	TGCGCCAGCAGCTTGAAGAGGACGTCGAGCTCCTACGAGCAGTACTTC
-	-	TRBV7-6	TRBJ1-1	CASASRNRDQAFF	TGTGCCAGCGCCTCAAGGAACCGGGATCAAGCTTTCTTT
-	-	TRBV4-1	TRBJ1-4	CASRREGAGSEKLFF	TGCGCCAGCAGGAGGGAAGGGGCGGGGAGTGAAAAACTGTTTTTT
many	-	TRBV7-8	TRBJ1-1	CASSLVGNEAFF	TGTGCCAGCAGCTTAGTTGGCAATGAAGCTTTCTTT
few	TRBD1	TRBV5-1	TRBJ2-2	CASSFRTGGTGELFF	TGCGCCAGCAGCTTTCGGACAGGGGGCACCGGGGAGCTGTTTTTT
few	TRBD2	TRBV5-1	TRBJ2-2	CASSPPPAGDTGELFF	TGCGCCAGCAGCCCCCCTCCAGCGGGGGACACCGGGGAGCTGTTTTTT
-	-	TRBV19	TRBJ2-7	CASSLQEAYEQYF	TGTGCCAGTAGTTTACAGGAAGCCTACGAGCAGTACTTC
-	-	TRBV30	TRBJ2-7	CAWSAGFRYEQYF	TGTGCCTGGAGTGCAGGGTTTCGGTACGAGCAGTACTTC
many	-	TRBV11-2	TRBJ1-1	CASSSGGQDTPNTEAFF	TGTGCCAGCAGCTCGGGGGGACAAGACACCCCGAACACTGAAGCTTTCTTT
many	-	TRBV5-1	TRBJ1-6	CASSPGEGKNSPLHF	TGCGCCAGCAGCCCAGGGGAGGGGAAAAATTCACCCCTCCACTTT
many	TRBD1	TRBV7-9	TRBJ2-3	CASRTSSPGGIGDTQYF	TGTGCCAGCAGAACCAGTTCGCCAGGGGGAATTGGGGATACGCAGTATTTT
few	-	TRBV7-9	TRBJ1-1	CASSLGGFTEAFF	TGTGCCAGCAGCTTGGGGGGATTCACTGAAGCTTTCTTT